This TCR beta chain was observed in a study of blood T cell repertoires in COVID-19 (dated by TCRdb to the early 2020s). As for the study more broadly: The collaborator samples originated in the United States, Italy and Spain and spanned the acute and convalescent phases of COVID-19. The material from the prospective study consisted of cDNA or gDNA derived from T cells, B-cell-depleted T cells, or PBMCs. Deeply sampled blood TCRbeta repertoires from subjects exposed to, actively infected with, or recovered from COVID-19 were included in the dataset. The repertoires were made available in a free public database intended to serve as a resource for research on the immune response to SARS-CoV-2. The samples were drawn from the first 160 participants of the ongoing ImmuneRACE study and from 950 to 1,500 subjects provided by 6 global collaborators. Nearly every sample came with metadata listing a de-identified subject ID, COVID-19 status, age in years and sex. Where available, HLA class I and class II types were taken from metadata supplied by the sample provider and were not determined by assay-based typing.

Reading from cysteine to phenylalanine, the CDR3 counts 15 amino acids. Just the 45-base CDR3 DNA is kept, in frame starting at base 1. V trim: 0 bases; J trim: 7 bases; unmatched bases: 7. Based on the germline V gene (reference sequence), the CDR1 and CDR2 sequences are LGHDT and YNNKEL. TCRbeta CDR3 regions were amplified from genomic DNA by means of the immunoSEQ Assay, a bias-controlled multiplex PCR. From the authors' description of their analysis: The number of nucleated cells in each sample was estimated by amplification of reference gene primers within the assay. To quantify the absolute abundance of each unique TCRbeta CDR3 rearrangement, sequence reads were collapsed and filtered. Productive Simpson clonality was computed per sample as the square root of Simpson's diversity index over productive rearrangements. TCRdb retrieved this table from immuneACCESS and kept in-frame rearrangements only. Not all clones are present; in checked studies, unresolved V genes account for under half, and no reason is known for the remainder. Clone size and V and J calls were adopted from that table, with D and trimming inferred from the DNA. This sample is represented by 250,000 to 300,000 clones; under 90% of them were singletons. The leading ten clones occupy around 4.1% of the sample.

Enrolling through a virtual design, the prospective study's participants ranged in age from roughly 18 to 95 years and lived across roughly 23 United States geographic areas. Cohort assignment in the prospective study relied on participant-reported clinical history from a screening survey and a study questionnaire. In the prospective study, mobile phlebotomists collected whole blood, serum and a nasopharyngeal or oropharyngeal swab from each participant. Prospective study participants could optionally give additional blood draws and questionnaires over a roughly two-month period. Prospective study blood samples were shipped either frozen or at room temperature before DNA extraction. The full study reports these points: How much clinical and demographic metadata was included differed by source and by participant, and the metadata was provided uncurated.

As for this clone: Its antigen is not yet known. Qualities for individual bases were not recorded, and no much larger clone is one base off.

The sequencing input was PBMCs or T cells enriched from blood (not recorded which). In this chain, TRBV3-1 (or the pseudogene TRBV3-2) is recombined with TRBJ1-2; the central 8 bases match TRBD1. This receptor was taken from a man aged 25-45 years with acute COVID-19. Read as DNA, the sequence is TGTGCCAGCAGCCAAGACAGGACAGGGATAGGTGGCTACACCTTC. Translated, it reads CASSQDRTGIGGYTF.